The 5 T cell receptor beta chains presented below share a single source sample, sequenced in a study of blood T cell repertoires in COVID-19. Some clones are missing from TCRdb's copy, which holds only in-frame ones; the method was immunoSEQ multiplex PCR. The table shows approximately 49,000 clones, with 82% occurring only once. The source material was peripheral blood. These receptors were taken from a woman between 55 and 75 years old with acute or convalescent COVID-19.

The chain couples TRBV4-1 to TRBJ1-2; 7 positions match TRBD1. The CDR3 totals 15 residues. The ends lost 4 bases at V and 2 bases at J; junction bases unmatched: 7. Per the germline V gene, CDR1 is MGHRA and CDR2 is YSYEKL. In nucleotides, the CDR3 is TGCGCCAGCAGCCGATCCCAGGGGGAGAACTATGGCTACACCTTC. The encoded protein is CASSRSQGENYGYTF.

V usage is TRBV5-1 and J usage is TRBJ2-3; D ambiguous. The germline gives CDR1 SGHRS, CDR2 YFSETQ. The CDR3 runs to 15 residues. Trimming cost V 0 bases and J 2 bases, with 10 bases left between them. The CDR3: CASSLDRSPTDTQYF. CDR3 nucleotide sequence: TGCGCCAGCAGCTTGGATCGTAGCCCCACAGATACGCAGTATTTT.

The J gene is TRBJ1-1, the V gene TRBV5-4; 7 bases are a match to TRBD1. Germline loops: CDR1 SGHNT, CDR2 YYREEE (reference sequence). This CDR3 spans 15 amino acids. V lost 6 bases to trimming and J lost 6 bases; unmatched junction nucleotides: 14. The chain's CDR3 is CASNRIGQAGAEAFF. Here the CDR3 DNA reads TGTGCCAGCAATCGGATCGGACAGGCCGGGGCTGAAGCTTTCTTT.

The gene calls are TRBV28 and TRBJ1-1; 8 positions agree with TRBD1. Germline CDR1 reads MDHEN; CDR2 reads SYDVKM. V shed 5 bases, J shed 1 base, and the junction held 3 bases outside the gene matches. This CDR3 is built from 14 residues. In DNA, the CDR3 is TGTGCCAGCAGTCCCGGGACAGGGAACACTGAAGCTTTCTTT. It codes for CASSPGTGNTEAFF.

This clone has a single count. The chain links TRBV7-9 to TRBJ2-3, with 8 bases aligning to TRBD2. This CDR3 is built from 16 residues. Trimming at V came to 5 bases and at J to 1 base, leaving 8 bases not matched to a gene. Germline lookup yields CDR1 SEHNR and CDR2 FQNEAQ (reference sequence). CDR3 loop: CASSPRTSSRTDTQYF. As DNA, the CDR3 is TGTGCCAGCAGCCCCCGGACTAGCAGCCGCACAGATACGCAGTATTTT. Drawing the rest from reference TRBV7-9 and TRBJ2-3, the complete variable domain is DTGVSQNPRHKITKRGQNVTFRCDPISEHNRLYWYRQTLGQGPEFLTYFQNEAQLEKSRLLSDRFSAERPKGSFSTLEIQRTEQGDSAMYLCASSPRTSSRTDTQYFGPGTRLTVL.